A single sample is the source of the 21 T cell receptor beta chains below, sequenced in a study of blood T cell repertoires in COVID-19. Clones were sequenced by immunoSEQ multiplex PCR, and TCRdb holds only the in-frame ones, with some missing. The table includes 180,000 or so clones, about 88% detected once. The specimen was peripheral blood. The receptor source for this set is a man between 18 and 29 years old with acute or convalescent COVID-19.

This clone was seen more than once but under ten times. The chain combines TRBV7-9 with TRBJ1-6; 10 positions agree with TRBD1. Germline CDR1 is SEHNR and CDR2 is FQNEAQ (reference sequence). The CDR3 totals 15 residues. The ends lost 4 bases at V and 9 bases at J; junction bases unmatched: 6. The CDR3 spells CASSSKTGGFSPLHF. The CDR3 nucleotides read TGTGCCAGCAGCTCCAAGACAGGGGGCTTTTCACCCCTCCACTTT.

This clone was detected a few times. The rearrangement joins TRBV9 to TRBJ1-2, with a weak D call TRBD1 (6 bases). The CDR3 totals 14 residues. CDR1 and CDR2 (germline): SGDLS, YYNGEE. Trimming removed 3 bases from V and 8 bases from J, with 17 bases in between. This chain's CDR3 is CASSAPTGQGGYTF. CDR3 DNA: TGTGCCAGCAGCGCACCGACAGGCCAAGGCGGCTACACCTTC.

V and J are TRBV12-5 and TRBJ2-1, with D unresolved. Trimming pared 2 bases from V and 1 base from J, leaving 6 bases between. The germline CDR1 and CDR2 sequences are LGHNT and FRNRAP. The CDR3 has 14 amino acids. For the CDR3, the DNA is TGTGCTAGTGGTTTGACTCTATCCTACAATGAGCAGTTCTTC. As protein: CASGLTLSYNEQFF.

The DNA of the CDR3 is TGTGCCAGCAGTGAGAGTGCAAACTATGGCTACACCTTC. Encoded protein: CASSESANYGYTF. This rearrangement joins TRBV6-1 to TRBJ1-2; unclear D gene. Trimming stripped 3 bases from V and 2 bases from J, with 7 bases between. Germline CDR1 and CDR2: MNHNS and SASEGT. The CDR3 is 13 amino acids.

The CDR3, as DNA: TGTGCCAGCAGTGTGACTAGCGGGGGTAGCACAGATACGCAGTATTTT. It yields the protein CASSVTSGGSTDTQYF. V usage is TRBV6-4 and J usage is TRBJ2-3; 12 nucleotides match TRBD2. V was pared by 4 bases and J by 0 bases, with 2 bases of the junction left unmatched. CDR3 length equals 16 residues. Germline V gene sequence: CDR1 MRHNA, CDR2 SNTAGT.

The chain employs TRBV5-6 and TRBJ2-5, with a possible D match to TRBD1 (6 bases). The CDR3 has 19 residues. Per the germline V gene, CDR1 is SGHDT and CDR2 is YYEEEE. Trimming pared 0 bases from V and 7 bases from J, leaving 28 bases between. The CDR3 DNA follows: TGTGCCAGCAGCTTGGGTGAGACAGGCAGCCGAATTAAGAGAGGGACCCAGTACTTC. Protein sequence: CASSLGETGSRIKRGTQYF.

V gene TRBV7-2 combines with J gene TRBJ1-1, with D possibly TRBD1 on 5 matching bases. This CDR3 has 13 residues. CDR1 SGHTA and CDR2 FQGNSA come from the germline V gene. V lost 2 bases, J lost 7 bases, and 11 bases lay in between. CDR3 nucleotide sequence: TGTGCCAGCAGCTTAAAGGGGTCAAATGAAGCTTTCTTT. Its translation: CASSLKGSNEAFF.

The rearrangement joins TRBV6-5 to TRBJ2-1; 9 bases are shared with TRBD2. CDR3 length: 15 amino acids. Trimming removed 6 bases from V and 9 bases from J; junction bases left unmatched: 12. Looked up from germline, CDR1 is MNHEY and CDR2 is SVGAGI. The CDR3 protein is CASRRLAGGPGEQFF. CDR3 DNA sequence: TGTGCCAGCAGGAGATTGGCGGGGGGGCCGGGTGAGCAGTTCTTC.

The V and J genes are TRBV3-1 (or the pseudogene TRBV3-2) and TRBJ2-5, with 8 positions matching TRBD1. Per germline, CDR1 LGHDT and CDR2 YNNKEL (reference sequence). The CDR3 is 16 residues long. The junction had 10 bases not matched to a gene; V was cut back by 0 bases and J by 7 bases. This CDR3 is CASSQEPDQGAGTQYF. As DNA, the CDR3 is TGTGCCAGCAGCCAAGAACCAGATCAGGGGGCTGGGACCCAGTACTTC.

For the CDR3, the DNA is TGTGCCAGCAGTTTGGCGGGGACCCCGGCGAGCTACACCTTC. Translating it yields CASSLAGTPASYTF. This chain uses TRBV28 with TRBJ1-2; TRBD1 might be the D (5 bases). Per the germline V gene, CDR1 is MDHEN and CDR2 is SYDVKM. The CDR3 totals 14 residues. The V gene lost 3 bases and the J gene lost 9 bases, with 17 bases spanning the gap.

The chain links TRBV7-8 to TRBJ2-6, with 7 bases lining up with TRBD1. CDR3 length: 17 residues. Germline V lookup: CDR1 SGHVS, CDR2 FQNEAQ. J lost 0 bases, V lost 4 bases, and 6 bases had no gene match. CDR3 bases: TGTGCCAGCAGCTCCAGGGGGACCGACTCTGGGGCCAACGTCCTGACTTTC. It translates to CASSSRGTDSGANVLTF.

V gene TRBV6-5 combines with J gene TRBJ1-5, with D uncertain. The CDR3 has 13 amino acids. With 6 bases removed from V and 0 bases from J, the gap between germline ends came to 6 bases. Germline V gene lookup returns CDR1 MNHEY and CDR2 SVGAGI. CDR3 residues: CASRYNSNQPQHF. The CDR3 DNA follows: TGTGCCAGCAGATATAATAGCAATCAGCCCCAGCATTTT.

The chain couples TRBV11-2 to TRBJ2-5; 9 positions match TRBD1. Germline loops: CDR1 SGHAT, CDR2 FQNNGV. V shed 3 bases, J shed 5 bases, and the junction held 4 bases outside the gene matches. This CDR3 is built from 14 residues. The CDR3 sequence: CASSFQGTGETQYF. CDR3 nucleotide sequence: TGTGCCAGCAGCTTCCAAGGGACAGGGGAGACCCAGTACTTC.

In DNA, the CDR3 is TGTGCCAGTAGTTTTCCCGGGACAGGGTCAAATCAGCCCCAGCATTTT. Its translation is CASSFPGTGSNQPQHF. The chain combines TRBV19 with TRBJ1-5, with 9 positions matching TRBD1. CDR3 size: 16 residues. V was pared by 5 bases and J by 4 bases, with 9 bases of the junction left unmatched. Germline V gene data show CDR1 as LNHDA and CDR2 as SQIVND (reference sequence).

The chain uses TRBV12-3 or TRBV12-4 and TRBJ2-1; D is ambiguous. The CDR3 spans 12 residues. Deletions cut 3 bases from V and 10 bases from J, with 10 bases between. The CDR3 region is CASSFSGGEQFF. CDR3 nucleotides: TGTGCCAGCAGTTTTTCGGGTGGAGAGCAGTTCTTC.

The gene calls are TRBV27 and TRBJ1-2, with D hard to call. Deletions cut 3 bases from V and 1 base from J, with 6 bases between. CDR1 MNHEY and CDR2 SMNVEV come from the germline V gene (reference sequence). This CDR3 contains 13 residues. CDR3 nucleotides: TGTGCCAGCAGTTTTGCAGTTAACTATGGCTACACCTTC. Protein sequence: CASSFAVNYGYTF.

This chain joins TRBV3-1 (or the pseudogene TRBV3-2) and TRBJ2-7, with TRBD2 matching 11 bases. This CDR3 comprises 14 residues. J lost 11 bases, V lost 1 base, and 7 bases had no gene match. Germline-derived CDR1 and CDR2 are LGHDT and YNNKEL (reference sequence). The DNA of the CDR3 is TGTGCCAGCAGCCAAGGACTAGCGGGGACAAGGGAGTACGTC. Protein: CASSQGLAGTREYV.

V is TRBV30 and J is TRBJ1-2, with 7 bases identical to TRBD1. V lost 3 bases to trimming and J lost 6 bases; unmatched junction nucleotides: 4. The length of the CDR3 is 12 residues. Germline V gene lookup returns CDR1 GTSNPN and CDR2 SVGIG (reference sequence). CDR3: CAWSLTGNGYTF. CDR3 nucleotide sequence: TGTGCCTGGAGCCTGACAGGGAATGGCTACACCTTC.

The chain combines TRBV19 with TRBJ1-2, with TRBD1 identical over 8 bases. The CDR3 covers 14 residues. The V gene end was trimmed by 7 bases and the J gene end by 4 bases; junction bases not matched to a gene: 8. Per germline, CDR1 LNHDA and CDR2 SQIVND (reference sequence). The CDR3 loop reads CASNPTGVAYGYTF. In nucleotides, the CDR3 is TGTGCCAGTAACCCGACAGGGGTGGCCTATGGCTACACCTTC. Variable domain in full (rest from reference TRBV19 and TRBJ1-2): DGGITQSPKYLFRKEGQNVTLSCEQNLNHDAMYWYRQDPGQGLRLIYYSQIVNDFQKGDIAEGYSVSREKKESFPLTVTSAQKNPTAFYLCASNPTGVAYGYTFGSGTRLTVV.

This chain links TRBV18 with TRBJ2-3; the match to TRBD1 covers 7 bases. From germline, CDR1 is KGHSH and CDR2 LQKENI. J lost 4 bases, V lost 4 bases, and 11 bases had no gene match. The CDR3 is 16 residues long. The CDR3 sequence is CASSHADRPSADTQYF. Here the CDR3 DNA reads TGTGCCAGCTCACACGCGGACAGGCCCTCGGCAGATACGCAGTATTTT.

This chain links TRBV9 with TRBJ1-3, with D perhaps TRBD1 (5 bases). Trimming removed 3 bases from V and 0 bases from J, with 13 bases in between. The CDR3 contains 16 residues. Per germline, CDR1 SGDLS and CDR2 YYNGEE. The CDR3 DNA sequence: TGTGCCAGCAGCGCCGGGGGTCTTTTCTCTGGAAACACCATATATTTT. Encoded protein: CASSAGGLFSGNTIYF. The whole variable domain, filled in from reference TRBV9 and TRBJ1-3, reads DSGVTQTPKHLITATGQRVTLRCSPRSGDLSVYWYQQSLDQGLQFLIQYYNGEERAKGNILERFSAQQFPDLHSELNLSSLELGDSALYFCASSAGGLFSGNTIYFGEGSWLTVV.